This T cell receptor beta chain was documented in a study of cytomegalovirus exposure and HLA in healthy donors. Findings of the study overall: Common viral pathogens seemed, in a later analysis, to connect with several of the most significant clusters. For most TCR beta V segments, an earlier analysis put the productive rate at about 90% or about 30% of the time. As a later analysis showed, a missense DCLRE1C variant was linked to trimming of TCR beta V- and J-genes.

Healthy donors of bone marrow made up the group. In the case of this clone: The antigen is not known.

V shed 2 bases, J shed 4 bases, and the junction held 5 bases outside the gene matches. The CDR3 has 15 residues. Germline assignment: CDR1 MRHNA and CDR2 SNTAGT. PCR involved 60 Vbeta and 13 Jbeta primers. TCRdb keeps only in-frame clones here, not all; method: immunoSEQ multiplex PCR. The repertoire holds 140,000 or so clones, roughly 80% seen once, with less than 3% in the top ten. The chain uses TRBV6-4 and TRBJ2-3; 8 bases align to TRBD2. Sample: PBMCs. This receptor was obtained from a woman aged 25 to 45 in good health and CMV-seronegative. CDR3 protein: CASSDNGGGSDTQYF. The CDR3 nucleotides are TGTGCCAGCAGTGACAACGGGGGGGGCTCAGATACGCAGTATTTT.